This TCR beta chain was profiled in a study of regulatory T cells in long-lasting Graves disease. In building TCR beta libraries, iRepertoire HTBI primers were used together with Arm-PCR of CDR3 regions. TCRdb ran MiXCR on the multiplex PCR reads and lists one entry per CDR3 protein. The sample includes roughly 260,000 distinct CDR3 sequences, approximately 18% seen only once; the top ten take 14%. Study-level findings and limits: Persistent patients had a count of shared public clonotypes (over 2,500) that exceeded that of new patients (roughly 1,000).

This CDR3 contains 16 residues. Looked up from germline, CDR1 is GTSNPN and CDR2 is SVGIG (reference sequence). V lost 5 bases and J 3 bases, leaving 17 bases between the germline ends. Time point denoted: newly diagnosed GD, antithyroid drugs for less than 3 months. After RNA was extracted from PBMCs, the TCR library was made from it. Worth noting for this clonotype: Its matching antigen is unknown.

These data also formed part of another study, on T cells in Graves' hyperthyroidism and ophthalmopathy.

The chain is built from TRBV30 and TRBJ2-6, with D maybe TRBD1 (5 bases). The receptor comes from a woman aged 30 to 39 with Graves disease. This material consisted of peripheral blood mononuclear cells (PBMCs), taken at new diagnosis, from a patient treated with antithyroid drugs. The CDR3 coding sequence is TGTGCCTGGGGCCAGGGCGTGTCTCGTGGGGCCAACGTCCTGACTTTC. Translated, it gives CAWGQGVSRGANVLTF.